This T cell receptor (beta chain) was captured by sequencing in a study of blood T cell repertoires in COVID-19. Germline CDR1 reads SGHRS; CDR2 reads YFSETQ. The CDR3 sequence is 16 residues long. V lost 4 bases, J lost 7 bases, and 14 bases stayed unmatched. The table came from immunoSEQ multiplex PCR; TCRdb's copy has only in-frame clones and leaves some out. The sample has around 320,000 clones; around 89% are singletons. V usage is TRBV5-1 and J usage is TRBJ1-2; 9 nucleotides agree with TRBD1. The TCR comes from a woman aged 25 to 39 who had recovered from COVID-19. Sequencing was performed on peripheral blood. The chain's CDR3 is CASSHNTNRGLSGYTF. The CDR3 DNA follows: TGCGCCAGCAGCCACAATACGAACAGGGGGCTGAGTGGCTACACCTTC. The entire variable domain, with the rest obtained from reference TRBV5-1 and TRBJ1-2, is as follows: KAGVTQTPRYLIKTRGQQVTLSCSPISGHRSVSWYQQTPGQGLQFLFEYFSETQRNKGNFPGRFSGRQFSNSRSEMNVSTLELGDSALYLCASSHNTNRGLSGYTFGSGTRLTVV.